Presented here are 19 T cell receptor beta chains from one specimen sequenced in a study of shared clonotypes between healthy human individuals. The assay was immunoSEQ multiplex PCR, and TCRdb's table has in-frame clones only and misses some. The table shows more than 550,000 clones, with roughly 91% occurring only once. Sequenced input: memory CD8+ T cells from PBMCs. Regarding subset: CD45RO+ cells pooled with CCR7-negative TemRA cells. The receptor set was obtained from a man between 18 and 35 years old in good health. Some clones in this sample may be carry-over from other donors' samples.

The chain links TRBV19 to TRBJ2-1; D is unclear. CDR1 LNHDA and CDR2 SQIVND come from the germline V gene (reference sequence). Trimming removed 5 bases at V and 7 bases at J, with 18 bases between. The CDR3 spans 15 residues. Written as DNA, the CDR3 is TGTGCCAGTAGTCCTTCTGCAGACGTCTGGAATGAGCAGTTCTTC. Translating it yields CASSPSADVWNEQFF. The entire variable domain, with the rest obtained from reference TRBV19 and TRBJ2-1, is as follows: DGGITQSPKYLFRKEGQNVTLSCEQNLNHDAMYWYRQDPGQGLRLIYYSQIVNDFQKGDIAEGYSVSREKKESFPLTVTSAQKNPTAFYLCASSPSADVWNEQFFGPGTRLTVL.

The CDR3 DNA follows: TGTGCCAGCAGTTACTCTCGCAGGGGGCATCAGCCCCAGCATTTT. It encodes CASSYSRRGHQPQHF. This chain uses TRBV6-5 with TRBJ1-5; 8 bases agree with TRBD1. V lost 0 bases and J lost 5; bases outside the gene matches: 3. This CDR3 has 15 residues. Germline V gene lookup returns CDR1 MNHEY and CDR2 SVGAGI.

The gene calls are TRBV2 and TRBJ1-5; D is unresolved. Germline CDR1 reads SNHLY; CDR2 reads FYNNEI. V dropped 6 bases and J dropped 4 bases, with 13 bases sitting between them. This CDR3 region has 14 residues. Here the CDR3 DNA reads TGTGCCAGCAGGGACCGGGGTGGAAATCAGCCCCAGCATTTT. Translating it yields CASRDRGGNQPQHF.

The chain is built from TRBV11-2 and TRBJ2-1, with 10 bases that match TRBD1. Germline V gene sequence: CDR1 SGHAT, CDR2 FQNNGV. The V and J ends lost 4 bases and 6 bases, in that order; junction bases with no gene match: 3. The CDR3 is made up of 14 amino acids. This chain's CDR3 is CASSSRTGGNEQFF. CDR3 nucleotide sequence: TGTGCCAGCAGCTCGAGGACAGGGGGCAATGAGCAGTTCTTC.

The chain is built from TRBV7-9 and TRBJ2-2, with TRBD1 matching over 8 bases. This CDR3 region has 16 residues. Looked up from germline, CDR1 is SEHNR and CDR2 is FQNEAQ (reference sequence). The ends lost 3 bases at V and 4 bases at J; junction bases unmatched: 7. Here the CDR3 reads CASSFPFQGATGELFF. The CDR3 DNA sequence: TGTGCCAGCAGCTTTCCTTTCCAGGGGGCCACCGGGGAGCTGTTTTTT.

The chain links TRBV6-1 to TRBJ2-7; 12 bases are a match to TRBD1. V trimming: 4 bases; J trimming: 6 bases; junction bases outside the gene matches: 4. Germline assignment: CDR1 MNHNS and CDR2 SASEGT. The CDR3 has 14 residues. CDR3 protein: CASSGGTGGLEQYF. CDR3 DNA sequence: TGTGCCAGCAGTGGTGGGACAGGGGGCCTCGAGCAGTACTTC.

Points on this clone: Other DNA sequences in this specimen translate into the identical CDR3. V is TRBV4-3 and J is TRBJ2-5, with 8 positions matching TRBD2. The CDR3 has 15 residues. Germline trimming cut 1 base from V and 4 bases from J; bases unmatched to any gene: 5. The germline V gene has CDR1 LGHNA and CDR2 YSLEER. The DNA of the CDR3 is TGCGCCAGCAGCCAAGGTCTAGCGGGCGCAGAGACCCAGTACTTC. Protein sequence: CASSQGLAGAETQYF.

In its sample, this clone was seen once. The chain recombines TRBV28 with TRBJ2-7; D is uncertain. This CDR3 has 15 residues. Trimming removed 2 bases at V and 2 bases at J, with 13 bases between. Per germline, CDR1 MDHEN and CDR2 SYDVKM. CDR3 region: CASSLGRQATYEQYF. The CDR3 DNA is TGTGCCAGCAGTTTAGGGCGTCAGGCAACCTACGAGCAGTACTTC.

The gene calls are TRBV10-3 and TRBJ2-7; no clear D gene. V was clipped by 0 bases and J by 6 bases, with 18 bases between them. The germline V gene encodes CDR1 ENHRY and CDR2 SYGVKD. The length of the CDR3 is 16 residues. DNA of the CDR3: TGTGCCATCAGTGAGTCCAACCGGGTCCTAGACCCCGAGCAGTACTTC. This codes for CAISESNRVLDPEQYF.

This clone has just one count. This chain connects TRBV15 to TRBJ2-5; D tentatively fits TRBD1 or TRBD2 (5 bases each). This CDR3 is built from 13 residues. Germline V lookup: CDR1 LNHNV, CDR2 YYDKDF (reference sequence). V was shortened by 5 bases and J by 3 bases, with 10 bases between the two germline ends. CDR3 residues: CATSGDLKETQYF. The CDR3, as DNA: TGTGCCACCAGCGGGGACCTAAAAGAGACCCAGTACTTC.

The chain uses TRBV13 and TRBJ2-3; D call uncertain. CDR1 and CDR2 (germline): PRHDT, FYEKMQ (reference sequence). CDR3 length: 12 amino acids. V shed 3 bases and J shed 6 bases, with 7 bases lying between them. The CDR3 sequence is CASSFVGDTQYF. CDR3 nucleotide sequence: TGTGCCAGCAGCTTTGTGGGGGATACGCAGTATTTT.

The rearrangement uses TRBV19 and TRBJ1-1; TRBD1 is a possible D gene (6 bases). Per the germline V gene, CDR1 is LNHDA and CDR2 is SQIVND (reference sequence). With 4 bases removed from V and 0 bases from J, the gap between germline ends came to 15 bases. CDR3 length: 16 amino acids. The CDR3 coding sequence is TGTGCCAGTAGTAGCCAGGGACGGGACATGAACACTGAAGCTTTCTTT. Translated, it gives CASSSQGRDMNTEAFF.

The count of this clone is one. The V call is TRBV4-1, the J call TRBJ1-6; 8 bases align to TRBD1. In germline, CDR1 is MGHRA, CDR2 YSYEKL. J was trimmed by 7 bases and V by 5 bases; bases with no gene match: 4. This CDR3 has 14 amino acids. The CDR3 spells CASSGQGENSPLHF. The CDR3, as DNA: TGCGCCAGCAGCGGACAGGGCGAAAATTCACCCCTCCACTTT.

This chain connects TRBV19 to TRBJ1-1; 9 bases map to TRBD1. Germline CDR1 reads LNHDA; CDR2 reads SQIVND (reference sequence). The CDR3 is made up of 20 amino acids. J was trimmed by 0 bases and V by 6 bases; bases with no gene match: 20. Here the CDR3 reads CASRLRWTGDGGKMNTEAFF. The CDR3 DNA is TGTGCCAGTAGACTCCGGTGGACAGGGGACGGCGGGAAAATGAACACTGAAGCTTTCTTT.

The rearrangement uses TRBV28 and TRBJ2-7; D is possibly TRBD2 (6 bases). V dropped 1 base and J dropped 2 bases, with 12 bases sitting between them. The CDR3 sequence is 15 residues long. The germline gives CDR1 MDHEN, CDR2 SYDVKM. The CDR3 sequence: CASSLFPGVAYEQYF. The CDR3 nucleotides read TGTGCCAGCAGTTTATTCCCGGGAGTGGCCTACGAGCAGTACTTC.

The chain uses TRBV27 and TRBJ2-1; TRBD2 agrees at 11 bases. Germline V gene sequence: CDR1 MNHEY, CDR2 SMNVEV (reference sequence). This CDR3 has 17 amino acids. V lost 4 bases, J lost 3 bases, and 8 bases stayed unmatched. The chain's CDR3 is CASSSWTSGSYYNEQFF. The CDR3 DNA is TGTGCCAGCAGTTCATGGACTAGCGGGTCCTACTACAATGAGCAGTTCTTC.

This chain joins TRBV5-6 and TRBJ2-7; no reliable D call. Trimming removed 0 bases at V and 2 bases at J, with 6 bases between. Germline-derived CDR1 and CDR2 are SGHDT and YYEEEE. The CDR3 loop spans 13 amino acids. For the CDR3, the DNA is TGTGCCAGCAGCTTGGACGGCGCCTACGAGCAGTACTTC. It encodes CASSLDGAYEQYF.

Only one count was recorded for this clone. The chain links TRBV21-1 to TRBJ2-3; TRBD2, the table's D call, was not compared with the DNA. TRBV21-1 is assigned pseudogene status. The CDR3 runs 16 residues. The CDR3 here is CASSKALEGNTDTQYF. DNA for the CDR3: TGTGCCAGCAGCAAAGCGCTGGAGGGGAACACAGATACGCAGTATTTT.

The chain employs TRBV29-1 and TRBJ2-1; the match to TRBD2 covers 7 bases. The CDR3 spans 14 residues. Germline loops: CDR1 SQVTM, CDR2 ANQGSEA. V lost 4 bases and J lost 3; bases outside the gene matches: 6. CDR3 residues: CSVVPSGFYNEQFF. CDR3 nucleotide sequence: TGCAGCGTTGTACCTAGCGGATTCTACAATGAGCAGTTCTTC.